Shown below are 30 T cell receptor beta chains from a single sample sequenced in a study of shared clonotypes between healthy human individuals. Only in-frame clones appear in the TCRdb table, and some are missing; sequencing was by immunoSEQ multiplex PCR. The sample has a few million clones; 85% to 95% are singletons. Source material: naive CD4+ T cells from PBMCs. Subset defined: CD45RA+ positively selected. Receptors originate from a man between 18 and 35 years old in good health. Some clones in this sample may be carry-over from other donors' samples.

This chain uses TRBV28 with TRBJ2-2; no definite D call. This CDR3 has 16 residues. V dropped 2 bases and J dropped 5 bases, with 15 bases sitting between them. Germline V gives CDR1 MDHEN, CDR2 SYDVKM. The CDR3 sequence: CASSLGLRSGTGELFF. CDR3 DNA sequence: TGTGCCAGCAGTTTAGGTCTGCGGTCAGGAACCGGGGAGCTGTTTTTT.

The chain links TRBV1 to TRBJ2-3; TRBD2, as called in the table, went unchecked against the DNA. TRBV1 is deemed a pseudogene. This CDR3 contains 13 residues. CDR3 nucleotide sequence: TGCACCAGCGCTGGGGGGACCCCAGATACGCAGTATTTT. Its protein product is CTSAGGTPDTQYF.

The CDR3 sequence: CASSPGQGIGGANVLTF. In DNA form, the CDR3 reads TGTGCCAGTAGCCCGGGACAGGGAATAGGTGGGGCCAACGTCCTGACTTTC. This chain connects TRBV19 to TRBJ2-6; TRBD1 agrees at 9 bases. The CDR3 totals 17 residues. With 6 bases clipped from V and 3 bases from J, the junction kept 9 bases outside the gene matches. In germline, CDR1 is LNHDA, CDR2 SQIVND (reference sequence).

In this sample, this clone turned up once. As DNA, the CDR3 is TGTGCCAGCAGCGAACCAACAGACAGTTCAATCTCCTACGAGCAGTACTTC. Its translation is CASSEPTDSSISYEQYF. The rearrangement joins TRBV6-1 to TRBJ2-7; possibly TRBD1 for D (5 bases). Germline V gene lookup returns CDR1 MNHNS and CDR2 SASEGT. V lost 6 bases and J 0 bases, leaving 21 bases between the germline ends. The CDR3 extends over 17 amino acids.

The chain recombines TRBV5-5 with TRBJ1-5; no clear D gene. The CDR3 loop spans 15 amino acids. Trimming cost V 4 bases and J 1 base, with 12 bases left between them. Looked up from germline, CDR1 is SGHKS and CDR2 is YYEKEE (reference sequence). The CDR3: CASSPSGKSNQPQHF. The CDR3 DNA reads as TGTGCCAGCAGCCCTTCCGGCAAGAGCAATCAGCCCCAGCATTTT. Combining the CDR3 with reference TRBV5-5 and TRBJ1-5 gives the whole variable domain DAGVTQSPTHLIKTRGQQVTLRCSPISGHKSVSWYQQVLGQGPQFIFQYYEKEERGRGNFPDRFSARQFPNYSSELNVNALLLGDSALYLCASSPSGKSNQPQHFGDGTRLSIL.

The CDR3 is CASSGGTSNYEQYF. The CDR3 DNA reads TGCGCCAGCAGCGGGGGGACCTCTAACTACGAGCAGTACTTC. The chain combines TRBV5-1 with TRBJ2-7; D is perhaps TRBD2 (6 bases). Deletions cut 4 bases from V and 3 bases from J, with 14 bases between. Germline V CDR1 and CDR2: SGHRS, YFSETQ. The CDR3 contains 14 residues.

CDR3 amino acids: CASSLTPNSPLHF. CDR3 in DNA: TGTGCCAGCAGCCTAACCCCTAATTCACCCCTCCACTTT. The gene calls are TRBV7-9 and TRBJ1-6; D unclear. Germline lookup yields CDR1 SEHNR and CDR2 FQNEAQ (reference sequence). This CDR3 is built from 13 residues. Trimming removed 5 bases at V and 6 bases at J, with 8 bases between.

The chain carries TRBV5-1 and TRBJ2-7, with a tentative D call TRBD2 (6 bases). This CDR3 is built from 17 residues. Per germline, CDR1 SGHRS and CDR2 YFSETQ. Deletions cut 1 base from V and 2 bases from J, with 19 bases between. DNA for the CDR3: TGCGCCAGCAGCTTGTATCCCGGTGGAGGGATTCCCTACGAGCAGTACTTC. Amino acids: CASSLYPGGGIPYEQYF.

V and J are TRBV28 and TRBJ2-1; no firm D call. The V end lost 8 bases, the J end lost 2 bases, and 16 bases lay between the germline ends. The germline V gene has CDR1 MDHEN and CDR2 SYDVKM. CDR3 length: 15 residues. The CDR3 bases are TGTGCCAGCGGCCCCCCCCGGTTAACCTACAATGAGCAGTTCTTC. It yields the protein CASGPPRLTYNEQFF. Based on the CDR3 plus reference TRBV28 and TRBJ2-1, the full variable domain is DVKVTQSSRYLVKRTGEKVFLECVQDMDHENMFWYRQDPGLGLRLIYFSYDVKMKEKGDIPEGYSVSREKKERFSLILESASTNQTSMYLCASGPPRLTYNEQFFGPGTRLTVL.

A single count supports this clone. The rearrangement joins TRBV29-1 to TRBJ2-5, with unresolved D. The better agreement between TRBJ2-7 and the DNA end casts doubt on the J call. Germline loops: CDR1 SQVTM, CDR2 ANQGSEA. The CDR3 has 14 residues. CDR3 nucleotides: TGCAGCGTTGAAGATCGCGGTATTTCCTACGAGCAGTACTTC. Encoded protein: CSVEDRGISYEQYF.

This chain joins TRBV9 and TRBJ1-3; D possibly corresponds to TRBD1 (6 bases). Looked up from germline, CDR1 is SGDLS and CDR2 is YYNGEE. The CDR3 runs to 14 residues. Trimming removed 5 bases at V and 4 bases at J, with 13 bases between. CDR3 nucleotide sequence: TGTGCCAGCAGTAACCAGGGGACCGGAAACACCATATATTTT. Amino acid sequence: CASSNQGTGNTIYF.

The gene calls are TRBV5-1 and TRBJ2-7, with 11 positions matching TRBD2. The length of the CDR3 is 15 residues. Germline V gene sequence: CDR1 SGHRS, CDR2 YFSETQ. Trimming took 4 bases from V and 2 from J; bases not matched to a gene: 5. Written as DNA, the CDR3 is TGCGCCAGCAGCAACGGGACTAGCGGAGCCTACGAGCAGTACTTC. Translating gives CASSNGTSGAYEQYF. The variable domain in full, with the rest retrieved from reference TRBV5-1 and TRBJ2-7, is KAGVTQTPRYLIKTRGQQVTLSCSPISGHRSVSWYQQTPGQGLQFLFEYFSETQRNKGNFPGRFSGRQFSNSRSEMNVSTLELGDSALYLCASSNGTSGAYEQYFGPGTRLTVT.

A remark on this clone: The same CDR3 is also encoded by other DNA sequences in this sample. V gene TRBV14 combines with J gene TRBJ2-7; TRBD2 matches at 10 bases. Germline assignment: CDR1 SGHDN and CDR2 FVKESK. Trimming took 1 base from V and 2 from J; bases not matched to a gene: 2. The CDR3 sequence is 15 residues long. CDR3 region: CASSQGLAGAYEQYF. Written as DNA, the CDR3 is TGTGCCAGCAGCCAAGGCCTAGCGGGGGCCTACGAGCAGTACTTC.

The CDR3 here is CASSDRADQPQHF. Here the CDR3 DNA reads TGTGCCAGCAGTGATCGAGCGGATCAGCCCCAGCATTTT. The V and J genes are TRBV6-1 and TRBJ1-5; D call uncertain. V lost 3 bases, J lost 5 bases, and 8 bases lay in between. Germline V CDR1 and CDR2: MNHNS, SASEGT. This CDR3 comprises 13 residues.

The V and J genes are TRBV7-3 and TRBJ2-5, with 13 bases fitting TRBD2. The CDR3 runs 15 residues. The V gene end was trimmed by 5 bases and the J gene end by 4 bases; junction bases not matched to a gene: 4. Germline lookup yields CDR1 SGHTA and CDR2 FQGTGA. The CDR3 reads CASSPGTSGTETQYF. The CDR3 DNA is TGTGCCAGCAGCCCCGGGACTAGCGGGACAGAGACCCAGTACTTC.

This chain uses TRBV6-1 with TRBJ2-7; 8 nucleotides line up with TRBD1. Per the germline V gene, CDR1 is MNHNS and CDR2 is SASEGT. This CDR3 comprises 15 residues. Trimming at V came to 6 bases and at J to 6 bases, leaving 13 bases not matched to a gene. In DNA form, the CDR3 reads TGTGCCAGCAGCTATAAGTTCAGGGGACAGGCCGAGCAGTACTTC. It yields the protein CASSYKFRGQAEQYF.

This chain connects TRBV19 to TRBJ1-5; a possible D gene is TRBD1 (6 bases). The V end was cut by 7 bases, the J end by 2 bases, with 21 bases between. Germline V gene data show CDR1 as LNHDA and CDR2 as SQIVND (reference sequence). CDR3 length: 17 residues. As DNA, the CDR3 is TGTGCCAGTAATTCTGGGGGCTTCCGCCCCGGCAATCAGCCCCAGCATTTT. Translation: CASNSGGFRPGNQPQHF.

This sequence joins TRBV21-1 and TRBJ1-2. TRBV21-1 is recorded as a pseudogene. The CDR3 loop spans 11 amino acids. The CDR3 sequence is CASYRPGGYTF. CDR3 nucleotides: TGTGCCAGCTATCGTCCGGGGGGCTACACCTTC.

As regards this clone: This sample also contains other DNA sequences that code for the same CDR3. The V gene is TRBV9, the J gene TRBJ2-3; 8 bases are a match to TRBD2. CDR3 length: 16 residues. CDR1 and CDR2 from the germline V gene are SGDLS and YYNGEE. The junction had 6 bases not matched to a gene; V was cut back by 0 bases and J by 3 bases. In DNA form, the CDR3 reads TGTGCCAGCAGCGTAGACGGGAGGGTCGGGACAGATACGCAGTATTTT. Amino acid sequence: CASSVDGRVGTDTQYF.

This chain connects TRBV2 to TRBJ2-7; 11 bases fit TRBD2. J was trimmed by 0 bases and V by 5 bases; bases with no gene match: 6. The germline gives CDR1 SNHLY, CDR2 FYNNEI. CDR3 length: 16 amino acids. The DNA for the CDR3 is TGTGCCAGCAGTCTGACTAGCGGGATAGGCTCCTACGAGCAGTACTTC. This codes for CASSLTSGIGSYEQYF.

The chain uses TRBV6-6 and TRBJ1-5; D is ambiguous. This CDR3 region has 16 residues. CDR1 and CDR2 (germline): MNHNY, SVGAGI (reference sequence). With 6 bases removed from V and 4 bases from J, the gap between germline ends came to 19 bases. The CDR3 DNA reads TGTGCCAGCAGACCCCAGATCGGGATTCTAAATCAGCCCCAGCATTTT. It translates to CASRPQIGILNQPQHF.

The CDR3 reads CASSLVVSNHRSETQYF. In DNA, the CDR3 is TGTGCCAGCAGCTTAGTGGTTTCGAACCATCGCTCAGAGACCCAGTACTTC. The rearrangement uses TRBV11-2 and TRBJ2-5; D is undetermined. Between the trimmed V and J ends, which lost 1 base and 4 bases, there was a span of 19 bases. Germline V gene data show CDR1 as SGHAT and CDR2 as FQNNGV. The CDR3 is 17 residues long.

On this clone itself: This sample includes further DNA sequences coding for the same CDR3. CDR3: CASSLAPRSYEQYF. DNA for the CDR3: TGCGCCAGCAGCTTGGCCCCTCGCTCCTACGAGCAGTACTTC. This chain joins TRBV5-1 and TRBJ2-7; D gene uncertain. This CDR3 comprises 14 residues. Germline assignment: CDR1 SGHRS and CDR2 YFSETQ. Trimming left V 0 bases short and J 0 bases short, with 7 bases between. Using reference TRBV5-1 and TRBJ2-7 for the parts outside the CDR3, the full variable domain is KAGVTQTPRYLIKTRGQQVTLSCSPISGHRSVSWYQQTPGQGLQFLFEYFSETQRNKGNFPGRFSGRQFSNSRSEMNVSTLELGDSALYLCASSLAPRSYEQYFGPGTRLTVT.

With regard to this clone: Different DNA sequences within this sample yield the same CDR3. This rearrangement joins TRBV28 to TRBJ1-5; D possibly corresponds to TRBD1 (5 bases). The V gene's germline CDR1 is MDHEN and CDR2 SYDVKM. The CDR3 is 15 amino acids. V was clipped by 5 bases and J by 0 bases, with 11 bases between them. The CDR3 nucleotides are TGTGCCAGCAGTCCCCGGGGGGGTAGCAATCAGCCCCAGCATTTT. Translating gives CASSPRGGSNQPQHF.

The chain couples TRBV28 to TRBJ2-1; 10 bases agree with TRBD1. The CDR3 runs to 14 residues. Per germline, CDR1 MDHEN and CDR2 SYDVKM. Losses at the gene ends were 7 bases for V and 5 bases for J; bases not matched to a gene: 5. In nucleotides, the CDR3 is TGTGCCAGCAAAGGGACAGGGGCAGACAATGAGCAGTTCTTC. Translating it yields CASKGTGADNEQFF. The variable domain in full, with the rest retrieved from reference TRBV28 and TRBJ2-1, is DVKVTQSSRYLVKRTGEKVFLECVQDMDHENMFWYRQDPGLGLRLIYFSYDVKMKEKGDIPEGYSVSREKKERFSLILESASTNQTSMYLCASKGTGADNEQFFGPGTRLTVL.

The CDR3 DNA reads as TGTGCCAGCAGTTACGTTTTGCAGGGGACCGGGGAGCTGTTTTTT. This encodes CASSYVLQGTGELFF. This rearrangement joins TRBV6-5 to TRBJ2-2, with D maybe TRBD1 (6 bases). CDR1 is MNHEY and CDR2 is SVGAGI in the germline V gene. Trimming left V 2 bases short and J 5 bases short, with 12 bases between. This CDR3 has 15 amino acids.

The chain is built from TRBV5-1 and TRBJ2-3; D not resolved. The CDR3 extends over 13 amino acids. From germline, CDR1 is SGHRS and CDR2 YFSETQ. Trimming took 0 bases from V and 4 from J, leaving 6 bases between them. The CDR3 reads CASSLGDPDTQYF. The CDR3 coding sequence is TGCGCCAGCAGCTTGGGGGATCCAGATACGCAGTATTTT.

Turning to this clone: Other DNA sequences from this sample encode an identical CDR3 as well. The chain joins TRBV6-5 to TRBJ1-2; D perhaps matches TRBD1 (6 bases). This CDR3 is built from 14 residues. The V end was cut by 5 bases, the J end by 2 bases, with 12 bases between. CDR1 is MNHEY and CDR2 is SVGAGI in the germline V gene. The CDR3 loop reads CASSPRTENYGYTF. CDR3 nucleotides: TGTGCCAGCAGTCCCCGGACAGAAAACTATGGCTACACCTTC.

This clone was seen only once. The chain joins TRBV5-1 to TRBJ1-4; D is unclear. This CDR3 is 15 amino acids long. The ends were cut back, 3 bases at V and 2 bases at J, with 11 bases in the middle. Germline CDR1 SGHRS, CDR2 YFSETQ. The CDR3 coding sequence is TGCGCCAGCAGCTCCCCCGGGGTGACTAATGAAAAACTGTTTTTT. Translated, it gives CASSSPGVTNEKLFF. Together with reference TRBV5-1 and TRBJ1-4, the CDR3 gives the full variable domain: KAGVTQTPRYLIKTRGQQVTLSCSPISGHRSVSWYQQTPGQGLQFLFEYFSETQRNKGNFPGRFSGRQFSNSRSEMNVSTLELGDSALYLCASSSPGVTNEKLFFGSGTQLSVL.

The table lists this clone with a count of one. The gene calls are TRBV28 and TRBJ2-6, with D perhaps TRBD1 (5 bases). Germline loops: CDR1 MDHEN, CDR2 SYDVKM. The CDR3 consists of 15 residues. The ends were cut back, 5 bases at V and 2 bases at J, with 10 bases in the middle. The CDR3 region has the DNA TGTGCCAGCAGTATTATAGGGGCTGGGGCCAACGTCCTGACTTTC. Its protein product is CASSIIGAGANVLTF.